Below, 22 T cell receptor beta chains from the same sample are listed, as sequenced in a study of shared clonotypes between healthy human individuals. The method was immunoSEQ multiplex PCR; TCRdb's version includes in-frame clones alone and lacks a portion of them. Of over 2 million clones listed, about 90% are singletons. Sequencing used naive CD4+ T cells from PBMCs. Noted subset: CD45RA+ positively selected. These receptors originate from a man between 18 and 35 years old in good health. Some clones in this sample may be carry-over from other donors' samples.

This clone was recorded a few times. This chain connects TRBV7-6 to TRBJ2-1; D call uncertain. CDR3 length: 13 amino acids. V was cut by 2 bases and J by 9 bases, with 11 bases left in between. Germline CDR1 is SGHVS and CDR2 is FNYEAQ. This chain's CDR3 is CASSLSARSEQFF. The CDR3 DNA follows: TGTGCCAGCAGCTTAAGTGCCCGAAGTGAGCAGTTCTTC.

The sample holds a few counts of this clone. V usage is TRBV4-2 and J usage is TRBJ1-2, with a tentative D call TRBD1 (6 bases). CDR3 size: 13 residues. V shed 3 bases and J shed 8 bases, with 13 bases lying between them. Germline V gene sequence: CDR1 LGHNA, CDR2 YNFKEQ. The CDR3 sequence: CASSQTGMGGYTF. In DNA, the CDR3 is TGTGCCAGCAGCCAGACAGGAATGGGAGGCTACACCTTC.

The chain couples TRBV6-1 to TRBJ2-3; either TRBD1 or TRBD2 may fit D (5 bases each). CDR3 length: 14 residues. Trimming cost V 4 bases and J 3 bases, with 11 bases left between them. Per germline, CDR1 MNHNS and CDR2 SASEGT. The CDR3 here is CASSGDPFTDTQYF. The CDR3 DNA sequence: TGTGCCAGCAGTGGGGACCCTTTTACAGATACGCAGTATTTT.

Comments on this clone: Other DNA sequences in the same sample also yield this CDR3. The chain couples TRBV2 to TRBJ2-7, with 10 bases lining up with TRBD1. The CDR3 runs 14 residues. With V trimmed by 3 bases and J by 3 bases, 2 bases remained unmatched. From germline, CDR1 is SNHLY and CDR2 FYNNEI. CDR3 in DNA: TGTGCCAGCAGTGAGAGGACAGGGGGCTACGAGCAGTACTTC. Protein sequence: CASSERTGGYEQYF.

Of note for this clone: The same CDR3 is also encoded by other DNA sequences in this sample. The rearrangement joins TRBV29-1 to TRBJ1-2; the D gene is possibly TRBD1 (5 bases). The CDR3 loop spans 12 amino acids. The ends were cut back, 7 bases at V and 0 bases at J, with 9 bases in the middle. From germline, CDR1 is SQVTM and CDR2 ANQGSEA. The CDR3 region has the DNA TGCAGCGGGGGAGGGGCTAACTATGGCTACACCTTC. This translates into CSGGGANYGYTF.

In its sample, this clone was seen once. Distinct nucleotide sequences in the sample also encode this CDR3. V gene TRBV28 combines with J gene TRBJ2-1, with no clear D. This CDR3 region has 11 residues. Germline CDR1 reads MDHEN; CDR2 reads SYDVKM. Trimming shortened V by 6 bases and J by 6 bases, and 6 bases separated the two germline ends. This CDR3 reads CASSSTNEQFF. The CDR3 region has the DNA TGTGCCAGCAGCTCCACCAATGAGCAGTTCTTC. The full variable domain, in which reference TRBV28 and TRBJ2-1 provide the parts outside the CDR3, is DVKVTQSSRYLVKRTGEKVFLECVQDMDHENMFWYRQDPGLGLRLIYFSYDVKMKEKGDIPEGYSVSREKKERFSLILESASTNQTSMYLCASSSTNEQFFGPGTRLTVL.

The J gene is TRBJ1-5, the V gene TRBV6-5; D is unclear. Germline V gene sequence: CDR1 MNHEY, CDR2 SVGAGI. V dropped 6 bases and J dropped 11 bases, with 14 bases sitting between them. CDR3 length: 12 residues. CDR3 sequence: CASSPPVGAQHF. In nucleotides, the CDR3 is TGTGCCAGCAGCCCGCCGGTAGGAGCCCAGCATTTT.

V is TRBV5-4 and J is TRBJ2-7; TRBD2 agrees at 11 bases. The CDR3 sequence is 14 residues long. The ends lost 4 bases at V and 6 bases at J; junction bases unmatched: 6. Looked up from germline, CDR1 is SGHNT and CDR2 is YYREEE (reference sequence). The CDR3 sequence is CASSTRTSGSEQYF. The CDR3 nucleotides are TGTGCCAGCAGCACCCGGACTAGCGGGTCCGAGCAGTACTTC.

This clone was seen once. CDR3: CASSPHFGTGFNEQFF. The CDR3 DNA reads as TGTGCCAGCAGCCCCCATTTCGGGACAGGGTTTAATGAGCAGTTCTTC. The chain is built from TRBV11-2 and TRBJ2-1; 9 nucleotides agree with TRBD1. Germline V gives CDR1 SGHAT, CDR2 FQNNGV. There are 16 residues in the CDR3. With 5 bases clipped from V and 7 bases from J, the junction kept 12 bases outside the gene matches.

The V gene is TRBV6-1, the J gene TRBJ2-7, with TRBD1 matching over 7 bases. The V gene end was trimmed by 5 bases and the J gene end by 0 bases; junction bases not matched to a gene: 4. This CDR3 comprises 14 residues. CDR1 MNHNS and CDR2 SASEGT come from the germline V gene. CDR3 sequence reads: CASSPRQGSYEQYF. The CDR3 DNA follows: TGTGCCAGCAGTCCCCGACAGGGCTCCTACGAGCAGTACTTC.

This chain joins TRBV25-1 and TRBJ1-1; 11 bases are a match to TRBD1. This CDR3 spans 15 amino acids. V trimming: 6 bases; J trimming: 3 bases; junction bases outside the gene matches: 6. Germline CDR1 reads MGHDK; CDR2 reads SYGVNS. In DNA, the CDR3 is TGTGCCAGCAGCGACCGGACAGGGGGCCACACTGAAGCTTTCTTT. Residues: CASSDRTGGHTEAFF.

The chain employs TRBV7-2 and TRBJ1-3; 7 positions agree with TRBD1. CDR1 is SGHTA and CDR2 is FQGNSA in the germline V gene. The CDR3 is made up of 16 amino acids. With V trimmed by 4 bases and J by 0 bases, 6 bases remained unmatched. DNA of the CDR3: TGTGCCAGCAGCTACCGGGACAGCTTCTCTGGAAACACCATATATTTT. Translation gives CASSYRDSFSGNTIYF. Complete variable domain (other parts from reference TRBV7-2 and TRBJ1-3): GAGVSQSPSNKVTEKGKDVELRCDPISGHTALYWYRQSLGQGLEFLIYFQGNSAPDKSGLPSDRFSAERTGGSVSTLTIQRTQQEDSAVYLCASSYRDSFSGNTIYFGEGSWLTVV.

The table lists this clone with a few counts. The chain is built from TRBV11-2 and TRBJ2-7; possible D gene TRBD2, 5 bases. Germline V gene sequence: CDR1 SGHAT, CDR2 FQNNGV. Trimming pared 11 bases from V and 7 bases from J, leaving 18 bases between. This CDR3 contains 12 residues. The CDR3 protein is CAVLKSSGEQYF. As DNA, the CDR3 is TGTGCCGTACTAAAGTCCTCGGGAGAGCAGTACTTC.

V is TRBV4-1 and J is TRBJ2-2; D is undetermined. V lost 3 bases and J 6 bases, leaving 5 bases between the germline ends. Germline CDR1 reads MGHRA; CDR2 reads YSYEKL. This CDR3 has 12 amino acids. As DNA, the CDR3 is TGCGCCAGCAGCCAGGTAGCCGGGGAGCTGTTTTTT. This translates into CASSQVAGELFF.

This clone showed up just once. The CDR3 bases are TGCAGTGCGCACCGGGGCTATGGCTACACCTTC. Residues: CSAHRGYGYTF. V gene TRBV20-1 combines with J gene TRBJ1-2; D is unresolved. V was clipped by 6 bases and J by 4 bases, with 9 bases between them. This CDR3 is 11 amino acids long. Germline V gives CDR1 DFQATT, CDR2 SNEGSKA (reference sequence).

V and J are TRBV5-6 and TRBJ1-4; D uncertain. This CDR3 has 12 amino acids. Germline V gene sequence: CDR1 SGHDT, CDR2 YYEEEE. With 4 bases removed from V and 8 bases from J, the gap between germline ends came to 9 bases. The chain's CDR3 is CASSRRGEKLFF. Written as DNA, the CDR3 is TGTGCCAGCAGCCGCCGAGGAGAAAAACTGTTTTTT.

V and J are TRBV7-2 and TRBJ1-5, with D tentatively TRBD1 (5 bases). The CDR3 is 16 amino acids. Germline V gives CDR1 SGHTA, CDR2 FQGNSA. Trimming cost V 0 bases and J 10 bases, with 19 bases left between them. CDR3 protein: CASSLAYRQGVEPQHF. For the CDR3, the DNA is TGTGCCAGCAGCTTAGCCTATAGGCAGGGAGTTGAACCCCAGCATTTT.

CDR3 in amino acids: CASSAGLEGKQFF. As DNA, the CDR3 is TGTGCCAGCAGCGCCGGACTAGAGGGCAAGCAGTTCTTC. This sequence joins TRBV7-9 and TRBJ2-1, with 7 bases fitting TRBD2. The CDR3 extends over 13 amino acids. V shed 5 bases, J shed 11 bases, and the junction held 9 bases outside the gene matches. In germline, CDR1 is SEHNR, CDR2 FQNEAQ (reference sequence). Based on the CDR3 plus reference TRBV7-9 and TRBJ2-1, the full variable domain is DTGVSQNPRHKITKRGQNVTFRCDPISEHNRLYWYRQTLGQGPEFLTYFQNEAQLEKSRLLSDRFSAERPKGSFSTLEIQRTEQGDSAMYLCASSAGLEGKQFFGPGTRLTVL.

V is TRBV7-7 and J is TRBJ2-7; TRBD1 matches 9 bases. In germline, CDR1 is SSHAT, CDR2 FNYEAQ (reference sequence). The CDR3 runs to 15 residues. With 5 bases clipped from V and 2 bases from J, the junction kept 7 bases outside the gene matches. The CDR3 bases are TGTGCCAGCAGCCTCGGGGGACAGGGACCCTACGAGCAGTACTTC. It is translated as CASSLGGQGPYEQYF.

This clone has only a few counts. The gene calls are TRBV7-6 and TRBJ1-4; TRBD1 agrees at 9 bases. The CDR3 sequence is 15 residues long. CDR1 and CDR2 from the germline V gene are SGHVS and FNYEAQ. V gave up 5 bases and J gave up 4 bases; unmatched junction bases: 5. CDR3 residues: CASSDRGIGNEKLFF. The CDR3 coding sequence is TGTGCCAGCAGCGACAGGGGGATCGGTAATGAAAAACTGTTTTTT.

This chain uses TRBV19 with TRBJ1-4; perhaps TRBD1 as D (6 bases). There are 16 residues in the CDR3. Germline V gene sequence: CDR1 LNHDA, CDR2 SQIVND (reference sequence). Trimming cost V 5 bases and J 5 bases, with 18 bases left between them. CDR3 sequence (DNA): TGTGCCAGTAGTCAACCTAGGAGGGGGGCAAATGAAAAACTGTTTTTT. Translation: CASSQPRRGANEKLFF. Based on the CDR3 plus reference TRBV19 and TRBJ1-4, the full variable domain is DGGITQSPKYLFRKEGQNVTLSCEQNLNHDAMYWYRQDPGQGLRLIYYSQIVNDFQKGDIAEGYSVSREKKESFPLTVTSAQKNPTAFYLCASSQPRRGANEKLFFGSGTQLSVL.

CDR3: CASSHRTETGELFF. CDR3 nucleotides: TGCGCCAGCAGTCACAGAACAGAAACCGGGGAGCTGTTTTTT. The gene calls are TRBV10-2 and TRBJ2-2; D gene ambiguous. Trimming left V 5 bases short and J 5 bases short, with 12 bases between. This CDR3 comprises 14 residues. Germline V gives CDR1 WSHSY, CDR2 SAAADI.